This TCR beta chain was sequenced in a study of OX40 agonist ivuxolimab in advanced cancers. As for the study in general: Dose-escalation subjects each had hepatocellular carcinoma, melanoma, renal cell or head and neck cancer.

Produced via immunoSEQ multiplex PCR; TCRdb's table is partial and in-frame only. The table has about 110,000 clones, approximately 90% seen once; the top ten hold 0.66%. The V and J ends lost 5 bases and 0 bases respectively, with 13 bases between them. CDR3 size: 15 residues. Germline-derived CDR1 and CDR2 are SGHTA and FQGNSA. The source is an adult with an advanced solid tumor such as melanoma, head and neck, liver or kidney cancer. The chain employs TRBV7-2 and TRBJ1-2; perhaps TRBD1 as D (5 bases). This sample comprised CD4+ or CD8+ T cells sorted from blood, obtained in a trial of the OX40 agonist ivuxolimab. CDR3 bases: TGTGCCAGCAGCCAAGACAGCCTAGCTAACTATGGCTACACCTTC. This translates into CASSQDSLANYGYTF.